This T cell receptor beta chain came from a study of T-cell memory formation after mild COVID-19. CDR1 SEHNR and CDR2 FQNEAQ come from the germline V gene (reference sequence). The CDR3 runs 13 residues. With 7 bases removed from V and 8 bases from J, the gap between germline ends came to 17 bases. Of note for this clonotype: Its antigen is still unknown.

Findings and caveats of the study: Contracting clones from day 15 to 85 had balanced CD4/CD8; later expanders favoured CD4+.

Using its own MiXCR run on the 5' RACE reads, TCRdb lists one record per CDR3 protein. The sample holds about 560,000 distinct CDR3 sequences; roughly 21% are singletons and the top ten take around 8.4%. The specimen was PBMCs or a T cell subset sorted from them (not recorded which). The source of this sequence is an adult woman who had mild COVID-19 (a few samples of this study predate the infection). Cell type and time point are not known. The chain is built from TRBV7-9 and TRBJ1-2; D gene ambiguous. CDR3 protein: CASTKDPGGGYTF. The CDR3 coding sequence is TGTGCCAGCACCAAGGACCCCGGCGGGGGCTACACCTTC.